This paragraph reports one TCR beta chain. The data are from a study of blood T cell repertoires in COVID-19. Study-wide context: Researchers got acute and convalescent COVID-19 samples from the United States, Italy and Spain. The analysed material was cDNA or gDNA that came from T cells, B-cell-depleted T cells, or PBMCs.

Germline CDR1 and CDR2: MNHEY and SMNVEV (reference sequence). Germline trimming cut 3 bases from V and 3 bases from J; bases unmatched to any gene: 9. The CDR3 totals 16 residues. Methods used by the authors: The assay estimated nucleated cells by amplifying reference gene primers. The repertoire was sequenced with immunoSEQ multiplex PCR; TCRdb's copy has only in-frame clones and lacks some. V, J and clone size reflect that table, while D and trimming were determined from the DNA. The sample carries 84,000 or so clones, approximately 80% recorded once. This clonotype originated in a human donor in a cohort sampled during active COVID-19. Source material: peripheral blood. The rearrangement joins TRBV27 to TRBJ2-7, with 9 bases matching TRBD1. The CDR3 here is CASSLRGQGNSYEQYF. DNA of the CDR3: TGTGCCAGCAGTTTGAGGGGACAGGGCAACAGCTACGAGCAGTACTTC.